This is a list of T cell receptor beta chains from one sample in a study of regulatory T cells in long-lasting Graves disease. MiXCR, applied by TCRdb to the multiplex PCR reads, yields one record per CDR3 protein. The sample includes about 340,000 distinct CDR3 sequences, around 19% seen only once; the top ten take approximately 31%. The sequenced sample was peripheral blood mononuclear cells (PBMCs), obtained when the disease was refractory, from a patient treated with antithyroid drugs. Receptors were obtained from a female donor with Graves disease. CDR3s include the opening cysteine and the closing phenylalanine or tryptophan. D genes are given only for firm matches. Size values are once, few and many counts, or a class for expanded clones, and some rows have none.

d_call	v_call	j_call	clone_size	cdr3_nt	cdr3_aa
NA	TRBV7-2	TRBJ2-1	NA	TGTGCCAGCAGCTTGGGTCTCGTGGCGGCGATCAGGGATGAGCAGTTCTTC	CASSLGLVAAIRDEQFF
TRBD2	TRBV10-2	TRBJ2-5	few	TGCGCCAGCAGTGGACCCTTTGCGGGGGGTTCCCTTTGGTACCAAGAGACCCAGTACTTC	CASSGPFAGGSLWYQETQYF
NA	TRBV15	TRBJ1-1	NA	TGTGCCACCAGCAGGAAGAATCTTGGGGACACTGAAGCTTTCTTT	CATSRKNLGDTEAFF
NA	TRBV28	TRBJ2-7	many	TGTGCCAGCAGTTTGCCCCAACTCTCCTACGAGCAGTACTTC	CASSLPQLSYEQYF
NA	TRBV12-3/TRBV12-4	TRBJ2-3	NA	TGTGCCAGCAGTTTCTCGGTTACAGATACGCAGTATTTT	CASSFSVTDTQYF
TRBD1	TRBV9	TRBJ2-7	NA	TGTGCCAGCAGCAGGGGGCTTGGGTACGAGCAGTACTTC	CASSRGLGYEQYF
NA	TRBV2	TRBJ1-6	NA	TGTGCCAGCCAGGGCGCTGGCAATTCACCCCTCCACTTT	CASQGAGNSPLHF
NA	TRBV7-2	TRBJ1-2	few	TGTGCCAGCAGCTTAGGGGTCGGGAACCCCCATGGTAGTACCTTC	CASSLGVGNPHGSTF
NA	TRBV5-1	TRBJ2-2	few	TGCGCCAGCAGCTTTCGCGGACAAAACACCGGGGAGCTGTTTTTT	CASSFRGQNTGELFF
NA	TRBV28	TRBJ1-6	many	TGTGCCAGCTCCAGAGATTCACCCCTCCACTTT	CASSRDSPLHF
TRBD1	TRBV6-1	TRBJ1-1	many	TGTGCCAGCAGTGAAGGGACAGGGGCGGGAGCTGAAGCTTTCTTT	CASSEGTGAGAEAFF
NA	TRBV7-9	TRBJ1-1	NA	TGTGCCAGCAGCCCGCAGATGATGGCGAACACTGAAGCTTTCTTT	CASSPQMMANTEAFF
NA	TRBV20-1	TRBJ2-7	few	TGCAGTGCTAGGAGACGGAACCCCTACGAGCAGTACTTC	CSARRRNPYEQYF
TRBD2	TRBV28	TRBJ2-7	many	TGTGCCAGCAGTTTTGTGGGAGGGATCTCCTACGAGCAGTACTTC	CASSFVGGISYEQYF
TRBD2	TRBV3-1	TRBJ2-6	NA	TGTGCCAGCAGCCAGACTAGCGGGACTCCTGGGGCCAACGTCCTGACTTTC	CASSQTSGTPGANVLTF
TRBD1	TRBV12-3/TRBV12-4	TRBJ2-1	NA	TGTGCCAGCAGTCCTAGCCGGTCCTACAGGGGGCAGATGGACAATGAGCAGTTCTTC	CASSPSRSYRGQMDNEQFF
TRBD2	TRBV6-1	TRBJ2-7	many	TGTGCCAGCAAGCAACTAGCGGGGAGTTACGAGCAGTACTTC	CASKQLAGSYEQYF
NA	TRBV12-3/TRBV12-4	TRBJ1-6	few	TGTGCCAGCAAAAAAAGACAGTTAGATAATTCACCCCTCCACTTT	CASKKRQLDNSPLHF
NA	TRBV20-1	TRBJ1-1	many	TGCAGTGCTCCCCTAGGGAACACTGAAGCTTTCTTT	CSAPLGNTEAFF
NA	TRBV18	TRBJ1-3	NA	TGTGCCAGCTCACCAAACAGGGCCTCTGGAAACACCATATATTTT	CASSPNRASGNTIYF
NA	TRBV19	TRBJ1-1	once	TGTGCCAGTAAGGGGGATGGGGTCTACACTGAAGCTTTCTTT	CASKGDGVYTEAFF
NA	TRBV9	TRBJ1-6	NA	TGTGCCAGCAGCGTTAGCGGGGGACGGTCACCCCTCCACTTT	CASSVSGGRSPLHF
NA	TRBV2	TRBJ2-7	many	TGTGCCAGCAGTGATATCCTGAGGAATTACGAGCAGTACTTC	CASSDILRNYEQYF
NA	TRBV28	TRBJ1-1	many	TGTGCCAGCAGGGAATACAGGGTTCTGAACACTGAAGCTTTCTTT	CASREYRVLNTEAFF
NA	TRBV24-1	TRBJ2-2	few	TGTGCCACCAGGGACGGGGTAGGGGAGCTGTTTTTT	CATRDGVGELFF
TRBD2	TRBV4-2	TRBJ2-7	few	TGTGCCAGCAGCCCGCCCCCAGGAGCGGGAGGGGACGAGCAGTACTTC	CASSPPPGAGGDEQYF
NA	TRBV6-2/TRBV6-3	TRBJ1-5	NA	TGTGCCAGCAGCCCAGTGAGGGTTCGGGCCGGTCCTCAGCCCCAGCATTTT	CASSPVRVRAGPQPQHF
TRBD1	TRBV15	TRBJ1-2	many	TGTGCCACCAGCAGAGGGAAGGGGGCGGGTGGCTACACCTTC	CATSRGKGAGGYTF
NA	TRBV12-3/TRBV12-4	TRBJ1-1	many	TGTGCCAGCAGTCTAAGGGAGGGCGAGAACACTGAAGCTTTCTTT	CASSLREGENTEAFF